These 31 T cell receptor beta chains originate from one sample sequenced in a study of control samples from healthy donors and cancer patients. The repertoire was sequenced with immunoSEQ multiplex PCR; TCRdb's copy has only in-frame clones and lacks some. Counted here are about 120,000 clones, around 89% occurring once; the ten biggest clones make up 30% to 40%. Material for sequencing was blood. These receptors all stem from a man aged 45-60 years in good health.

The V gene is TRBV27, the J gene TRBJ2-7; 9 nucleotides agree with TRBD1. Germline values: CDR1 MNHEY, CDR2 SMNVEV (reference sequence). V shed 2 bases, J shed 3 bases, and the junction held 5 bases outside the gene matches. This CDR3 comprises 15 residues. The CDR3 nucleotides read TGTGCCAGCAGTTTAAAACCGGGACAGGGCTACGAGCAGTACTTC. It encodes CASSLKPGQGYEQYF.

The V gene is TRBV6-2 or TRBV6-3, the J gene TRBJ1-1; 7 bases are shared with TRBD1. The CDR3 is 14 amino acids. CDR1 is MNHEY, CDR2 SVGEGT, per germline. The V gene end was trimmed by 6 bases and the J gene end by 1 base; junction bases not matched to a gene: 5. In DNA, the CDR3 is TGTGCCAGCAGCCGGGGACAGAGGAACACTGAAGCTTTCTTT. Amino acid sequence: CASSRGQRNTEAFF.

The CDR3 coding sequence is TGTGCCAGCAGCTCATATACCGCGACAGGGAAGGATGGCTACACCTTC. Protein sequence: CASSSYTATGKDGYTF. The gene calls are TRBV7-2 and TRBJ1-2, with 7 bases fitting TRBD1. This CDR3 has 16 residues. J lost 6 bases, V lost 4 bases, and 14 bases had no gene match. Germline-derived CDR1 and CDR2 are SGHTA and FQGNSA.

V is TRBV27 and J is TRBJ1-2, with D hard to call. CDR1 and CDR2 (germline): MNHEY, SMNVEV (reference sequence). The CDR3 is 15 residues long. The germline V and J ends were trimmed by 5 bases and 2 bases, with 15 bases remaining between them. The CDR3 protein is CASSAPSMENYGYTF. The CDR3 DNA follows: TGTGCCAGCAGTGCCCCTTCGATGGAGAACTATGGCTACACCTTC.

The chain is built from TRBV9 and TRBJ2-7, with D maybe TRBD1 (7 bases). V was shortened by 4 bases and J by 0 bases, with 14 bases between the two germline ends. This CDR3 is 15 amino acids long. CDR1 and CDR2 from the germline V gene are SGDLS and YYNGEE. CDR3 bases: TGTGCCAGCAGCAATGGACAGGAGGGCTCCTACGAGCAGTACTTC. The encoded protein is CASSNGQEGSYEQYF.

The chain employs TRBV25-1 and TRBJ1-4; 7 nucleotides agree with TRBD1. The CDR3 extends over 15 amino acids. Trimming at V came to 7 bases and at J to 3 bases, leaving 8 bases not matched to a gene. Germline V gene data show CDR1 as MGHDK and CDR2 as SYGVNS. The CDR3 DNA follows: TGTGCCAGCACAAGAACAGGGGTGGCTAATGAAAAACTGTTTTTT. Its protein product is CASTRTGVANEKLFF.

This CDR3 is CAWSSGDRGLWDTQYF. The CDR3, as DNA: TGTGCCTGGAGTTCAGGGGACAGGGGGCTGTGGGATACGCAGTATTTT. The chain is built from TRBV30 and TRBJ2-3; 12 nucleotides match TRBD1. CDR1 and CDR2 (germline): GTSNPN, SVGIG (reference sequence). V lost 2 bases, J lost 6 bases, and 9 bases stayed unmatched. There are 16 residues in the CDR3.

In regard to this clone: The sample carries other DNA sequences with the same CDR3. The rearrangement links TRBV12-3 or TRBV12-4 to TRBJ1-5, with D hard to call. The CDR3 loop spans 13 amino acids. Trimming left V 1 base short and J 0 bases short, with 1 base between. CDR3 protein: CASSLGSNQPQHF. CDR3 in DNA: TGTGCCAGCAGTTTAGGTAGCAATCAGCCCCAGCATTTT.

The CDR3 bases are TGCAGCGTTGAGGTTCCCCCGGGCCTTTCCAAAGAAGCTTTCTTT. This sequence encodes CSVEVPPGLSKEAFF. V and J are TRBV29-1 and TRBJ1-1, with unresolved D. Germline CDR1 reads SQVTM; CDR2 reads ANQGSEA. This CDR3 is 15 amino acids long. V gave up 3 bases and J gave up 8 bases, with 22 bases separating them.

V usage is TRBV5-5 and J usage is TRBJ1-5, with 8 bases identical to TRBD1. The trim removed 1 base at V and 1 base at J, leaving 4 bases unmatched. This CDR3 is built from 16 residues. Germline lookup yields CDR1 SGHKS and CDR2 YYEKEE (reference sequence). CDR3 loop: CASSLSGGSSNQPQHF. DNA of the CDR3: TGTGCCAGCAGCTTGTCAGGGGGCTCGAGCAATCAGCCCCAGCATTTT.

V gene TRBV25-1 combines with J gene TRBJ1-1, with unresolved D. The CDR3 runs to 12 residues. Germline V gene sequence: CDR1 MGHDK, CDR2 SYGVNS. Trimming removed 2 bases at V and 10 bases at J, with 11 bases between. CDR3 protein: CASSELRDRAFF. CDR3 nucleotides: TGTGCCAGCAGTGAACTTAGAGATCGAGCTTTCTTT.

The gene calls are TRBV7-6 and TRBJ2-5; 12 positions match TRBD2. With 0 bases clipped from V and 6 bases from J, the junction kept 5 bases outside the gene matches. The CDR3 spans 16 residues. The germline V gene has CDR1 SGHVS and CDR2 FNYEAQ. The chain's CDR3 is CASSLAELAGGQTQYF. The CDR3 coding sequence is TGTGCCAGCAGCTTAGCGGAACTAGCGGGGGGCCAGACCCAGTACTTC.

This chain links TRBV7-2 with TRBJ1-6; TRBD1 aligns across 8 bases. Germline loops: CDR1 SGHTA, CDR2 FQGNSA. V shed 5 bases, J shed 7 bases, and the junction held 1 base outside the gene matches. The CDR3 sequence is 13 residues long. CDR3 sequence (DNA): TGTGCCAGCAGCCGACAGGGGAATTCACCCCTCCACTTT. Its protein product is CASSRQGNSPLHF.

The chain combines TRBV6-1 with TRBJ1-1; the match to TRBD1 covers 12 bases. Germline loops: CDR1 MNHNS, CDR2 SASEGT. Trimming removed 3 bases from V and 2 bases from J; junction bases left unmatched: 10. The CDR3 sequence is 18 residues long. CDR3 protein: CASSEGTGGVYRNTEAFF. In DNA form, the CDR3 reads TGTGCCAGCAGTGAGGGGACAGGGGGCGTGTATCGAAACACTGAAGCTTTCTTT.

This chain joins TRBV3-1 (or the pseudogene TRBV3-2) and TRBJ2-7; a weak D match, TRBD1 (5 bases). The V gene's germline CDR1 is LGHDT and CDR2 YNNKEL (reference sequence). V lost 0 bases, J lost 7 bases, and 13 bases lay in between. The CDR3 contains 14 residues. The CDR3 loop reads CASSQEVGAPEQYF. CDR3 DNA: TGTGCCAGCAGCCAAGAAGTTGGGGCGCCGGAGCAGTACTTC.

The chain carries TRBV9 and TRBJ2-3; D possibly matches TRBD1 or TRBD2 (6 bases each). Germline V lookup: CDR1 SGDLS, CDR2 YYNGEE. This CDR3 is 14 amino acids long. The V gene lost 2 bases and the J gene lost 2 bases, with 9 bases spanning the gap. The CDR3 nucleotides are TGTGCCAGCAGCGTGAGGGGGGACACAGATACGCAGTATTTT. Its translation is CASSVRGDTDTQYF.

This clone appeared once. The V call is TRBV11-2, the J call TRBJ1-1; D is possibly TRBD1 (6 bases). Trimming removed 2 bases at V and 4 bases at J, with 14 bases between. The germline CDR1 and CDR2 sequences are SGHAT and FQNNGV. The CDR3 length is 15 residues. DNA of the CDR3: TGTGCCAGCAGCTTAACAGGAAGGGGGGCCACTGAAGCTTTCTTT. Translated, it gives CASSLTGRGATEAFF. The whole variable domain, filled in from reference TRBV11-2 and TRBJ1-1, reads EAGVAQSPRYKIIEKRQSVAFWCNPISGHATLYWYQQILGQGPKLLIQFQNNGVVDDSQLPKDRFSAERLKGVDSTLKIQPAKLEDSAVYLCASSLTGRGATEAFFGQGTRLTVV.

V and J are TRBV15 and TRBJ2-7; 7 positions agree with TRBD1. The germline gives CDR1 LNHNV, CDR2 YYDKDF (reference sequence). The V gene end was trimmed by 3 bases and the J gene end by 3 bases; junction bases not matched to a gene: 5. The CDR3 extends over 14 amino acids. This CDR3 reads CATSRGQLYYEQYF. For the CDR3, the DNA is TGTGCCACCAGCAGGGGACAGTTATACTACGAGCAGTACTTC.

The chain carries TRBV27 and TRBJ1-6; D unresolved. CDR3 length equals 14 residues. Trimming shortened V by 0 bases and J by 8 bases, and 8 bases separated the two germline ends. Germline CDR1 is MNHEY and CDR2 is SMNVEV (reference sequence). The CDR3 nucleotides are TGTGCCAGCAGTTTATCTACTCTATATTCACCCCTCCACTTT. Translated, it gives CASSLSTLYSPLHF.

A single count supports this clone. The chain is built from TRBV4-1 and TRBJ1-4, with D hard to call. Trimming removed 0 bases at V and 0 bases at J, with 8 bases between. The length of the CDR3 is 16 residues. Germline V lookup: CDR1 MGHRA, CDR2 YSYEKL. The CDR3 DNA sequence: TGCGCCAGCAGCCAAGATGTCGGGTCAACTAATGAAAAACTGTTTTTT. Amino acid sequence: CASSQDVGSTNEKLFF.

The V gene is TRBV9, the J gene TRBJ2-2; D uncertain. CDR3 length equals 14 residues. Germline values: CDR1 SGDLS, CDR2 YYNGEE. V was pared by 1 base and J by 1 base, with 5 bases between. The CDR3 region is CASSVKVNTGELFF. The CDR3 DNA is TGTGCCAGCAGCGTAAAAGTGAACACCGGGGAGCTGTTTTTT.

This sequence joins TRBV18 and TRBJ2-7; possibly TRBD1 for D (6 bases). The germline CDR1 and CDR2 sequences are KGHSH and LQKENI. The ends were cut back, 5 bases at V and 2 bases at J, with 16 bases in the middle. The CDR3 has 15 amino acids. CDR3: CASSSRQATTYEQYF. The CDR3 DNA is TGTGCCAGCTCATCGCGACAGGCAACTACCTACGAGCAGTACTTC.

The CDR3 is CASSSLSGTTNEKLFF. Here the CDR3 DNA reads TGTGCCAGCAGTTCCCTATCGGGGACGACTAATGAAAAACTGTTTTTT. This chain connects TRBV6-5 to TRBJ1-4, with TRBD1 as a possible D gene (5 bases). The V and J ends lost 4 bases and 2 bases respectively, with 14 bases between them. CDR3 length equals 16 residues. Germline V lookup: CDR1 MNHEY, CDR2 SVGAGI.

The V gene is TRBV10-2, the J gene TRBJ1-6; no reliable D call. The CDR3 loop spans 13 amino acids. Germline V lookup: CDR1 WSHSY, CDR2 SAAADI. Deletions cut 5 bases from V and 8 bases from J, with 10 bases between. CDR3 nucleotides: TGCGCCAGCAGTCTGGGGAGAGATTCACCCCTCCACTTT. It codes for CASSLGRDSPLHF.

The chain links TRBV27 to TRBJ1-6, with D unresolved. Trimming removed 3 bases from V and 6 bases from J, with 6 bases in between. This CDR3 contains 13 residues. In germline, CDR1 is MNHEY, CDR2 SMNVEV (reference sequence). The CDR3 sequence is CASSFQANSPLHF. The CDR3 nucleotides read TGTGCCAGCAGTTTTCAGGCTAATTCACCCCTCCACTTT.

This chain connects TRBV7-2 to TRBJ1-3; possibly TRBD1 for D (6 bases). The germline CDR1 and CDR2 sequences are SGHTA and FQGNSA. Between the trimmed V and J ends, which lost 1 base and 0 bases, there was a span of 7 bases. The CDR3 covers 15 residues. The CDR3 DNA follows: TGTGCCAGCAGCTTAGTACAGGGCTCTGGAAACACCATATATTTT. Protein: CASSLVQGSGNTIYF.

This clone has a handful of counts. The chain carries TRBV6-1 and TRBJ2-5, with a weak D call TRBD2 (6 bases). CDR1 is MNHNS, CDR2 SASEGT, per germline. This CDR3 has 15 residues. The ends were cut back, 1 base at V and 4 bases at J, with 13 bases in the middle. CDR3 loop: CASSEGAEGVETQYF. CDR3 nucleotides: TGTGCCAGCAGTGAAGGAGCGGAGGGAGTAGAGACCCAGTACTTC.

This clone occurred once. The DNA for the CDR3 is TGTGCCAGCAGCCGTCAGGGGATTGAAGCTTTCTTT. Protein sequence: CASSRQGIEAFF. The V call is TRBV11-2, the J call TRBJ1-1; tentative D call: TRBD1 (6 bases). Germline CDR1 SGHAT, CDR2 FQNNGV. Trimming left V 5 bases short and J 7 bases short, with 11 bases between. This CDR3 is 12 amino acids long.

The V call is TRBV24-1, the J call TRBJ2-5, with D perhaps matching TRBD2 (5 bases). The CDR3 covers 13 residues. V dropped 4 bases and J dropped 5 bases, with 10 bases sitting between them. The germline V gene has CDR1 KGHDR and CDR2 SFDVKD. For the CDR3, the DNA is TGTGCCACCAGTGAGTCGGGAAGGGAGACCCAGTACTTC. This sequence encodes CATSESGRETQYF.

The chain combines TRBV2 with TRBJ1-1; D might be TRBD1 (5 bases). V was cut by 0 bases and J by 0 bases, with 8 bases left in between. The CDR3 has 15 amino acids. CDR1 SNHLY and CDR2 FYNNEI come from the germline V gene. CDR3 coding DNA: TGTGCCAGCAGTGAAGCGTGGGGGATGAACACTGAAGCTTTCTTT. Protein: CASSEAWGMNTEAFF.

The J gene is TRBJ2-2, the V gene TRBV24-1; either TRBD1 or TRBD2 may fit D (5 bases each). The CDR3 extends over 13 amino acids. The V end lost 9 bases, the J end lost 0 bases, and 7 bases lay between the germline ends. In germline, CDR1 is KGHDR, CDR2 SFDVKD. CDR3 protein: CATGTANTGELFF. Here the CDR3 DNA reads TGTGCCACCGGGACGGCGAACACCGGGGAGCTGTTTTTT.